These 10 T cell receptor beta chains came from one sample sequenced in a study of OX40 agonist ivuxolimab in advanced cancers. Sequencing was performed with immunoSEQ multiplex PCR; in TCRdb, only in-frame clones are kept and a portion is missing. In the table there are about 21,000 clones, 83% of which are singletons. Specimen: CD4+ or CD8+ T cells sorted from blood, collected in a trial of the OX40 agonist ivuxolimab. These receptor sequences come from an adult with an advanced solid tumor such as melanoma, head and neck, liver or kidney cancer.

The chain combines TRBV7-9 with TRBJ2-1; 7 bases agree with TRBD1. This CDR3 region has 16 residues. Per germline, CDR1 SEHNR and CDR2 FQNEAQ (reference sequence). The junction had 17 bases not matched to a gene; V was cut back by 5 bases and J by 10 bases. The CDR3 DNA sequence: TGTGCCAGCAGCCCCACCGGACAGGTTCTTGCTAGGGAGCAGTTCTTC. Translated: CASSPTGQVLAREQFF.

The V gene is TRBV30, the J gene TRBJ2-7; a possible D gene is TRBD1 (5 bases). V lost 0 bases and J lost 5, with 8 bases in between. This CDR3 region has 12 residues. Per the germline V gene, CDR1 is GTSNPN and CDR2 is SVGIG (reference sequence). The CDR3 coding sequence is TGTGCCTGGAGTGTCCCAGGGAACGAGCAGTACTTC. Protein sequence: CAWSVPGNEQYF.

The rearrangement links TRBV5-4 to TRBJ2-1; 7 bases agree with TRBD1. Germline CDR1 SGHNT, CDR2 YYREEE (reference sequence). The CDR3 is 13 residues long. The junction had 3 bases not matched to a gene; V was cut back by 4 bases and J by 5 bases. The CDR3 spells CASSQDRDNEQFF. The CDR3 DNA reads TGTGCCAGCAGCCAAGACAGGGACAATGAGCAGTTCTTC.

The J gene is TRBJ2-5, the V gene TRBV5-6, with TRBD1 matching 8 bases. The V gene's germline CDR1 is SGHDT and CDR2 YYEEEE. V was pared by 0 bases and J by 3 bases, with 7 bases of the junction left unmatched. The CDR3 consists of 16 residues. The CDR3 region is CASSLASHRGKETQYF. The CDR3 DNA reads TGTGCCAGCAGCTTGGCCTCACACAGGGGGAAAGAGACCCAGTACTTC.

The CDR3 reads CASETPGQGQETQYF. CDR3 sequence (DNA): TGTGCCAGCGAGACTCCGGGACAGGGGCAAGAGACCCAGTACTTC. The chain combines TRBV28 with TRBJ2-5; the match to TRBD1 covers 10 bases. CDR1 and CDR2 from the germline V gene are MDHEN and SYDVKM. J gave up 2 bases and V 8 bases, and 8 bases lay outside the gene matches. The CDR3 runs to 15 residues.

The chain carries TRBV7-8 and TRBJ2-5; D is perhaps TRBD1 (5 bases). Germline V CDR1 and CDR2: SGHVS, FQNEAQ. Trimming stripped 1 base from V and 4 bases from J, with 10 bases between. This CDR3 is built from 14 residues. The CDR3 DNA sequence: TGTGCCAGCAGCTTAGGGGGCAGATCAGAGACCCAGTACTTC. Translated, it gives CASSLGGRSETQYF.

J is TRBJ2-5 and V is TRBV6-5; a possible D gene is TRBD1 (5 bases). Germline V gives CDR1 MNHEY, CDR2 SVGAGI. The V gene lost 5 bases and the J gene lost 5 bases, with 12 bases spanning the gap. This CDR3 is 13 amino acids long. As DNA, the CDR3 is TGTGCCAGCAGTAATACAGGTGGGGAGACCCAGTACTTC. Translated, it gives CASSNTGGETQYF.

V gene TRBV27 combines with J gene TRBJ2-3; D possibly corresponds to TRBD1 (6 bases). The length of the CDR3 is 12 residues. Trimming took 5 bases from V and 8 from J, leaving 11 bases between them. CDR1 MNHEY and CDR2 SMNVEV come from the germline V gene (reference sequence). In DNA form, the CDR3 reads TGTGCCAGCAGTCAGGACAGTGGTACGCAGTATTTT. Protein: CASSQDSGTQYF.

This chain joins TRBV11-1 and TRBJ2-5, with TRBD1 matching 7 bases. CDR1 and CDR2 from the germline V gene are SGHAT and FQDESV (reference sequence). The CDR3 spans 13 residues. J lost 5 bases, V lost 6 bases, and 6 bases had no gene match. The CDR3 DNA reads as TGTGCCAGCAGAATCACAGGGGTGGAGACCCAGTACTTC. Its protein product is CASRITGVETQYF.

The CDR3 sequence is CASSVEGGLEQYF. The CDR3 bases are TGTGCCAGCAGCGTAGAGGGTGGGCTCGAGCAGTACTTC. The chain recombines TRBV9 with TRBJ2-7; no clear D. The V and J ends lost 0 bases and 6 bases respectively, with 10 bases between them. This CDR3 is built from 13 residues. Per the germline V gene, CDR1 is SGDLS and CDR2 is YYNGEE.